This entry lists 27 T cell receptor beta chains sequenced from one sample in a study of shared T cell receptors in the human thymus. Produced via immunoSEQ multiplex PCR; TCRdb's table is partial and in-frame only. The sample has some 760,000 clones, approximately 83% seen once. The same data also contributed to another study, on human thymus T cells.

Specimen: thymocytes. The source of these receptors is a girl younger than two with a congenital heart defect.

The V call is TRBV7-8, the J call TRBJ2-4; 16 bases align to TRBD2. CDR3 length: 21 residues. V shed 1 base and J 0 bases; nucleotides not matched to a gene: 9. In germline, CDR1 is SGHVS, CDR2 FQNEAQ. Here the CDR3 reads CASSLGPPGLAGGLAKNIQYF. DNA of the CDR3: TGTGCCAGCAGCTTAGGCCCGCCGGGACTAGCGGGGGGGCTAGCCAAAAACATTCAGTACTTC.

The V call is TRBV4-1, the J call TRBJ1-1, with D hard to call. The germline CDR1 and CDR2 sequences are MGHRA and YSYEKL. V was clipped by 3 bases and J by 4 bases, with 21 bases between them. CDR3 length equals 17 residues. Here the CDR3 DNA reads TGCGCCAGCAGCCAGACCGGGATCCTAATATTGGGCACTGAAGCTTTCTTT. Its protein product is CASSQTGILILGTEAFF.

The chain uses TRBV15 and TRBJ1-1; D might be TRBD1 (5 bases). Between the trimmed V and J ends, which lost 0 bases and 3 bases, there was a span of 14 bases. This CDR3 spans 16 amino acids. CDR1 is LNHNV, CDR2 YYDKDF, per germline (reference sequence). The CDR3 DNA sequence: TGTGCCACCAGCAGAGATCGGGTCAGGGATTACACTGAAGCTTTCTTT. It codes for CATSRDRVRDYTEAFF.

V is TRBV28 and J is TRBJ2-7; D perhaps matches TRBD1 (5 bases). V gave up 5 bases and J gave up 5 bases, with 10 bases separating them. Germline V gene data show CDR1 as MDHEN and CDR2 as SYDVKM. The CDR3 is 12 residues long. CDR3 loop: CASSRRGHEQYF. The CDR3 region has the DNA TGTGCCAGCAGTAGAAGGGGCCACGAGCAGTACTTC. Drawing the rest from reference TRBV28 and TRBJ2-7, the complete variable domain is DVKVTQSSRYLVKRTGEKVFLECVQDMDHENMFWYRQDPGLGLRLIYFSYDVKMKEKGDIPEGYSVSREKKERFSLILESASTNQTSMYLCASSRRGHEQYFGPGTRLTVT.

CDR3 protein: CASITYRGNQPQHF. Here the CDR3 DNA reads TGTGCCAGCATTACGTACAGGGGCAATCAGCCCCAGCATTTT. This chain joins TRBV25-1 and TRBJ1-5; a possible D gene is TRBD1 (6 bases). The CDR3 totals 14 residues. Trimming left V 7 bases short and J 2 bases short, with 12 bases between. CDR1 and CDR2 from the germline V gene are MGHDK and SYGVNS.

The chain links TRBV5-4 to TRBJ1-1; D remains ambiguous. Trimming left V 10 bases short and J 3 bases short, with 28 bases between. CDR1 is SGHNT, CDR2 YYREEE, per germline (reference sequence). The CDR3 consists of 17 residues. CDR3 sequence reads: CALCQQPPWARDTEAFF. CDR3 DNA: TGTGCCCTTTGCCAGCAGCCACCTTGGGCGCGTGACACTGAAGCTTTCTTT.

The V gene is TRBV25-1, the J gene TRBJ1-3; D may be TRBD1 (5 bases). This CDR3 is 14 amino acids long. Trimming took 5 bases from V and 3 from J, leaving 11 bases between them. The germline V gene encodes CDR1 MGHDK and CDR2 SYGVNS. The DNA for the CDR3 is TGTGCCAGCAGTCCCTGGGGCGTTGGAAACACCATATATTTT. The encoded protein is CASSPWGVGNTIYF.

The chain has TRBV2 and TRBJ2-1, with 7 bases lining up with TRBD1. The CDR3 length is 14 residues. Germline assignment: CDR1 SNHLY and CDR2 FYNNEI. V dropped 8 bases and J dropped 7; count of bases not matched to a gene: 11. CDR3 amino acids: CASPDRAVGNEQFF. The DNA for the CDR3 is TGTGCCAGCCCCGACAGGGCCGTCGGAAATGAGCAGTTCTTC.

This sequence joins TRBV19 and TRBJ1-2; D gene ambiguous. The germline CDR1 and CDR2 sequences are LNHDA and SQIVND (reference sequence). V was cut by 5 bases and J by 8 bases, with 15 bases left in between. The length of the CDR3 is 13 residues. The CDR3 loop is CASSPRTRGGYTF. In DNA, the CDR3 is TGTGCCAGTAGTCCGCGGACCCGAGGGGGCTACACCTTC.

The chain combines TRBV15 with TRBJ2-1, with 10 bases lining up with TRBD2. CDR3 length: 17 amino acids. V shed 0 bases and J 3 bases; nucleotides not matched to a gene: 5. The germline CDR1 and CDR2 sequences are LNHNV and YYDKDF (reference sequence). The CDR3 is CATSRELAGASYNEQFF. CDR3 in DNA: TGTGCCACCAGCAGAGAGCTAGCGGGAGCTAGCTACAATGAGCAGTTCTTC. The complete variable domain, with remaining parts taken from reference TRBV15 and TRBJ2-1, reads DAMVIQNPRYQVTQFGKPVTLSCSQTLNHNVMYWYQQKSSQAPKLLFHYYDKDFNNEADTPDNFQSRRPNTSFCFLDIRSPGLGDTAMYLCATSRELAGASYNEQFFGPGTRLTVL.

This chain uses TRBV5-1 with TRBJ2-1; 9 positions match TRBD2. Germline V gene lookup returns CDR1 SGHRS and CDR2 YFSETQ. V shed 4 bases, J shed 5 bases, and the junction held 7 bases outside the gene matches. The CDR3 consists of 15 residues. In nucleotides, the CDR3 is TGCGCCAGCAGCGCTATAGCGGGGGACAACAATGAGCAGTTCTTC. As protein: CASSAIAGDNNEQFF. The variable domain in full, completed from reference TRBV5-1 and TRBJ2-1, reads KAGVTQTPRYLIKTRGQQVTLSCSPISGHRSVSWYQQTPGQGLQFLFEYFSETQRNKGNFPGRFSGRQFSNSRSEMNVSTLELGDSALYLCASSAIAGDNNEQFFGPGTRLTVL.

This clone was seen once. The chain couples TRBV9 to TRBJ2-6; 8 positions match TRBD1. Per germline, CDR1 SGDLS and CDR2 YYNGEE. Unmatched junction bases numbered 1, after V lost 0 bases and J lost 2 bases. The CDR3 has 16 residues. The CDR3 spells CASSVGRGPGANVLTF. CDR3 nucleotide sequence: TGTGCCAGCAGCGTAGGCAGGGGGCCTGGGGCCAACGTCCTGACTTTC.

The chain joins TRBV4-2 to TRBJ2-7; 14 positions agree with TRBD2. The CDR3 contains 16 residues. Germline V lookup: CDR1 LGHNA, CDR2 YNFKEQ. Trimming took 3 bases from V and 2 from J; bases not matched to a gene: 3. The CDR3: CASSHGLAGGTYEQYF. DNA of the CDR3: TGTGCCAGCAGCCATGGACTAGCGGGGGGAACCTACGAGCAGTACTTC.

The chain couples TRBV4-2 to TRBJ1-2; D perhaps matches TRBD1 (6 bases). Between the trimmed V and J ends, which lost 1 base and 6 bases, there was a span of 12 bases. The CDR3 runs 14 residues. The germline CDR1 and CDR2 sequences are LGHNA and YNFKEQ. CDR3 sequence reads: CASSQAGARDGYTF. The CDR3 bases are TGTGCCAGCAGCCAAGCAGGGGCTAGGGATGGCTACACCTTC.

Regarding this clone: One end of the junction is discordant with germline, which a read error may explain. The chain recombines TRBV19 with TRBJ2-7; TRBD1 is a possible D gene (6 bases). This CDR3 is built from 15 residues. The V gene's germline CDR1 is LNHDA and CDR2 SQIVND (reference sequence). CDR3 bases: TGTGCCAGTAGTATCAGAGGGGGTCACTTCTACGGGCAGTACTTC. Translating gives CASSIRGGHFYGQYF.

In this sample, this clone turned up once. V usage is TRBV6-5 and J usage is TRBJ1-1; D is possibly TRBD1 (5 bases). V was trimmed by 10 bases and J by 0 bases, leaving 12 bases between them. Germline V lookup: CDR1 MNHEY, CDR2 SVGAGI. CDR3 size: 13 residues. CDR3 coding DNA: TGTGCCATAAGACGGGGGGTGAACACTGAAGCTTTCTTT. This sequence encodes CAIRRGVNTEAFF.

V is TRBV6-5 and J is TRBJ1-6; D may be TRBD1 (6 bases). Looked up from germline, CDR1 is MNHEY and CDR2 is SVGAGI. Trimming pared 5 bases from V and 10 bases from J, leaving 21 bases between. CDR3 size: 16 residues. The CDR3 DNA reads TGTGCCAGCAGTCACTTCCTCTGGCAGGGGCCCTCACCCCTCCACTTT. This sequence encodes CASSHFLWQGPSPLHF.

J is TRBJ1-5 and V is TRBV4-3, with D hard to call. Germline V gives CDR1 LGHNA, CDR2 YSLEER. Trimming pared 1 base from V and 6 bases from J, leaving 10 bases between. CDR3 length equals 14 residues. The CDR3 loop is CASSQGPEGQPQHF. Written as DNA, the CDR3 is TGCGCCAGCAGCCAAGGCCCGGAGGGTCAGCCCCAGCATTTT.

The gene calls are TRBV13 and TRBJ1-1; 9 bases align to TRBD1. Germline V gene data show CDR1 as PRHDT and CDR2 as FYEKMQ (reference sequence). V shed 3 bases and J 0 bases; nucleotides not matched to a gene: 5. CDR3 length: 16 residues. CDR3 region: CASSFRDRELNTEAFF. Written as DNA, the CDR3 is TGTGCCAGCAGCTTTAGGGACAGGGAATTGAACACTGAAGCTTTCTTT.

This clone was found a few times. The chain employs TRBV18 and TRBJ2-1, with 10 bases lining up with TRBD1. Germline values: CDR1 KGHSH, CDR2 LQKENI. This CDR3 spans 17 amino acids. V was pared by 4 bases and J by 4 bases, with 10 bases of the junction left unmatched. CDR3 coding DNA: TGTGCCAGCTCACAACAACGAGGGACAGGGGCTTACAATGAGCAGTTCTTC. Translating it yields CASSQQRGTGAYNEQFF.

V usage is TRBV7-8 and J usage is TRBJ2-7, with a tentative D call TRBD1 (7 bases). The germline V gene has CDR1 SGHVS and CDR2 FQNEAQ. This CDR3 has 16 residues. Trimming removed 5 bases at V and 3 bases at J, with 20 bases between. The CDR3 DNA follows: TGTGCCAGCAGCCCACAGCTGGGAGGACAGGACTACGAGCAGTACTTC. As protein: CASSPQLGGQDYEQYF.

The chain recombines TRBV6-4 with TRBJ1-2; 10 nucleotides align to TRBD1. This CDR3 contains 19 residues. Germline CDR1 MRHNA, CDR2 SNTAGT. Trimming at V came to 0 bases and at J to 8 bases, leaving 18 bases not matched to a gene. In DNA form, the CDR3 reads TGTGCCAGCAGTGACTCGAAAAGCGGGACAGGGGAGACCCCATTGGGCTACACCTTC. Translated: CASSDSKSGTGETPLGYTF.

The V call is TRBV2, the J call TRBJ1-3; D is undetermined. The CDR3 is 11 amino acids. The germline V and J ends were trimmed by 4 bases and 4 bases, with 2 bases remaining between them. Germline values: CDR1 SNHLY, CDR2 FYNNEI. The CDR3 spells CASSAGNTIYF. For the CDR3, the DNA is TGTGCCAGCAGTGCGGGAAACACCATATATTTT.

The CDR3 DNA sequence: TGCGCCAGCAGCTTGGACTACAGGGAGAGGGTCTACGAGCAGTACTTC. Protein product: CASSLDYRERVYEQYF. The genes are TRBV5-1 and TRBJ2-7; D possibly corresponds to TRBD1 (6 bases). The ends were cut back, 0 bases at V and 3 bases at J, with 16 bases in the middle. Germline CDR1 and CDR2: SGHRS and YFSETQ. The CDR3 length is 16 residues.

This chain links TRBV28 with TRBJ1-2; 7 bases agree with TRBD1. The CDR3 is 15 amino acids. The junction had 7 bases not matched to a gene; V was cut back by 6 bases and J by 0 bases. The V gene's germline CDR1 is MDHEN and CDR2 SYDVKM. The CDR3 here is CASREDRRPNYGYTF. In nucleotides, the CDR3 is TGTGCCAGCAGGGAGGACAGGCGCCCTAACTATGGCTACACCTTC.

In its sample, this clone was seen once. The genes are TRBV19 and TRBJ2-7; TRBD1 aligns across 7 bases. Looked up from germline, CDR1 is LNHDA and CDR2 is SQIVND (reference sequence). The CDR3 has 14 amino acids. The J segment lost 1 base and the V segment lost 5 bases, leaving 5 bases of the junction unmatched. CDR3 in DNA: TGTGCCAGTAGTTTCCGGGACAGATCCTACGAGCAGTACTTC. Amino acids: CASSFRDRSYEQYF.

The chain combines TRBV19 with TRBJ2-5; D perhaps matches TRBD2 (6 bases). This CDR3 is 17 amino acids long. V dropped 10 bases and J dropped 9 bases, with 33 bases sitting between them. Germline CDR1 is LNHDA and CDR2 is SQIVND (reference sequence). CDR3 nucleotides: TGTGCCACCTCAGCGTACCGTCCGGGACTCCCTAACCGGGCCCAGTACTTC. Its translation: CATSAYRPGLPNRAQYF.